Reported below is one T cell receptor beta chain. What it binds is unknown. The data were taken from a study of cytomegalovirus exposure and HLA in healthy donors. Study results and limitations: In an earlier analysis, in fewer than 700 donors, most V segments appeared productive either ~87% or ~30% of the time. Reports indicate that TCR beta sequences accurately predicted the HLA-A and HLA-B alleles of most subjects.

The CDR3 contains 15 residues. The germline V gene has CDR1 SEHNR and CDR2 FQNEAQ (reference sequence). V shed 4 bases and J shed 1 base, with 13 bases lying between them. In the PCR, 60 Vbeta and 13 Jbeta primers were used. Profiling relied on immunoSEQ multiplex PCR, and the TCRdb table lists in-frame clones only, not all of them. The table lists 150,000 to 200,000 clones, just under 80% of them singletons. This chain uses TRBV7-9 with TRBJ1-1; the D gene is possibly TRBD1 (6 bases). The sequence was obtained from a man between 18 and 35 years old in good health and CMV-seropositive. Material: PBMCs. The DNA for the CDR3 is TGTGCCAGCAGCTCGAGGGGGGGCCGGAACACTGAAGCTTTCTTT. This codes for CASSSRGGRNTEAFF.